This T cell receptor (beta chain) originates from a study of T cell responses to AZD1222 COVID-19 vaccine. On the study more broadly: Pooled in the analysis were second doses at about 4 or about 12 weeks. Study observations and caveats: Seropositive AZD1222 recipients at baseline numbered only six or seven. Across spike, vaccine-associated CD4 TCRs were found, dominant at 160-218 and 743-854.

Measured with immunoSEQ multiplex PCR; TCRdb has only the in-frame clones, and not every one. The sample lists roughly 120,000 clones; roughly 91% were seen once. Germline values: CDR1 SGHAT, CDR2 FQNNGV. With 3 bases removed from V and 1 base from J, the gap between germline ends came to 4 bases. CDR3 length: 13 residues. Details on this clone: The antigen is not known.

The chain recombines TRBV11-2 with TRBJ2-1, with no clear D. The receptor comes from an adult in good health. Sequencing used peripheral blood, obtained on day 0 of AZD1222 vaccination. CDR3 region: CASSFVSYNEQFF. CDR3 bases: TGTGCCAGCAGCTTCGTTTCCTACAATGAGCAGTTCTTC.